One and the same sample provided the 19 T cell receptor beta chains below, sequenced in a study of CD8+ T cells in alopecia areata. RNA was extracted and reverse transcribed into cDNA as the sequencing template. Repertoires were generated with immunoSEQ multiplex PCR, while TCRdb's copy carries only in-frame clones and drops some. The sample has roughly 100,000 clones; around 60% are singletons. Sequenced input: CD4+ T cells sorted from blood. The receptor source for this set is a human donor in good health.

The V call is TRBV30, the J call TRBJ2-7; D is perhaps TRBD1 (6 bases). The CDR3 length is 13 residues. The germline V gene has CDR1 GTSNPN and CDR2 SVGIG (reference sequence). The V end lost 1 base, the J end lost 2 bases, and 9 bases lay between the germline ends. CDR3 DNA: TGTGCCTGGAGTGACACAGGGACCTACGAGCAGTACTTC. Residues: CAWSDTGTYEQYF.

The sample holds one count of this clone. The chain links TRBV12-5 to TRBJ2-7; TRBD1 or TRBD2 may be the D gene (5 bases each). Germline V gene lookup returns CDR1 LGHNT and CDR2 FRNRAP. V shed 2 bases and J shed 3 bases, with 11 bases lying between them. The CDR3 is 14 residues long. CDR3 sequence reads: CASGLTRDGYEQYF. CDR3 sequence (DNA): TGTGCTAGTGGTTTGACTCGGGACGGCTACGAGCAGTACTTC.

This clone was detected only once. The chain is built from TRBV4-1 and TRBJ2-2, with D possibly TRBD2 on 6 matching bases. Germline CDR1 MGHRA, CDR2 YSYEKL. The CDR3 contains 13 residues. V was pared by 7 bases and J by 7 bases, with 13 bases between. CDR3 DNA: TGCGCCAGCACCCACGTGGGAGGCGGGGAGCTGTTTTTT. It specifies CASTHVGGGELFF.

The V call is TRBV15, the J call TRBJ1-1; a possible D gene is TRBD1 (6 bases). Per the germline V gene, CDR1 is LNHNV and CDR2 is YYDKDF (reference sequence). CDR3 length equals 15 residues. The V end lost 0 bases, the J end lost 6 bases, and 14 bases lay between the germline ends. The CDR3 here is CATSRDLTGISEAFF. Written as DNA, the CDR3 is TGTGCCACCAGCAGAGATCTGACAGGTATATCTGAAGCTTTCTTT.

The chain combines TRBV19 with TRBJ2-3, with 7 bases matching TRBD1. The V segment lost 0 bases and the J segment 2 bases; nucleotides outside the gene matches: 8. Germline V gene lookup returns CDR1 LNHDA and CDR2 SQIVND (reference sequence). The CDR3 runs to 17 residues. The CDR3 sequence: CASSIDSAGTATDTQYF. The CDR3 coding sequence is TGTGCCAGTAGTATAGATTCCGCCGGGACAGCCACAGATACGCAGTATTTT.

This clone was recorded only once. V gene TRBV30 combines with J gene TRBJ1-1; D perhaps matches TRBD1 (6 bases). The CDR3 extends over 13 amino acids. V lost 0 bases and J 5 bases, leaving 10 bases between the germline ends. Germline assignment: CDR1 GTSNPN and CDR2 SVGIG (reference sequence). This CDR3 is CAWSVGGWTEAFF. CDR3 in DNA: TGTGCCTGGAGTGTGGGGGGCTGGACTGAAGCTTTCTTT.

The chain's CDR3 is CASSLQTPATGFSYEQYF. The CDR3, as DNA: TGCGCCAGCAGCCTACAGACACCCGCAACGGGATTCTCCTACGAGCAGTACTTC. This chain connects TRBV4-1 to TRBJ2-7, with D maybe TRBD2 (5 bases). Germline CDR1 MGHRA, CDR2 YSYEKL. Trimming removed 4 bases at V and 0 bases at J, with 22 bases between. This CDR3 region has 18 residues.

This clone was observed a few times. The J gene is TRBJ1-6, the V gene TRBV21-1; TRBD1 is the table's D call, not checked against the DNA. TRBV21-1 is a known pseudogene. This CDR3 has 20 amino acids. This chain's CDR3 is CASSTQSPGTGVGRNSPLHF. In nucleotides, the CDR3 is TGTGCCAGCAGCACCCAGAGTCCCGGGACAGGGGTGGGACGTAATTCACCCCTCCACTTT.

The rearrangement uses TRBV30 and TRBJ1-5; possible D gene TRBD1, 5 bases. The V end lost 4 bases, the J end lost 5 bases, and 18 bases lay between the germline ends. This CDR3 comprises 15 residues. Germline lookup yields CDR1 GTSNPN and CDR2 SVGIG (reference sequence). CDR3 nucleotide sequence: TGTGCCTGGAAGGCCCCGGGACTTTTCGATCAGCCCCAGCATTTT. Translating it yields CAWKAPGLFDQPQHF.

Written as DNA, the CDR3 is TGTGCCAGCAGCTTAGTAGGGGGGGCTCTATATAATTCACCCCTCCACTTT. It translates to CASSLVGGALYNSPLHF. V is TRBV7-2 and J is TRBJ1-6; a possible D gene is TRBD1 (6 bases). Germline V gene sequence: CDR1 SGHTA, CDR2 FQGNSA. The V and J ends lost 1 base and 4 bases respectively, with 14 bases between them. The CDR3 spans 17 residues.

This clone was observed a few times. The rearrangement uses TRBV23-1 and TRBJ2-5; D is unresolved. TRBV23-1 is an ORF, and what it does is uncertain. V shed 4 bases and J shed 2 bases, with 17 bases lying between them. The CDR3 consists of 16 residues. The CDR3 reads CASSPTTHSTQETQYF. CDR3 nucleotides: TGCGCCAGCAGTCCAACGACGCACTCAACGCAAGAGACCCAGTACTTC.

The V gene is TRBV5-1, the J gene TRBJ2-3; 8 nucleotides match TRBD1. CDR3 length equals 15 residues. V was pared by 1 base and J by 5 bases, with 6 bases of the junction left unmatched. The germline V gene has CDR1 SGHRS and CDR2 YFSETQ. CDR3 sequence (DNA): TGCGCCAGCAGCTTGTCGCCAGGGGGCCTAGATACGCAGTATTTT. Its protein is CASSLSPGGLDTQYF.

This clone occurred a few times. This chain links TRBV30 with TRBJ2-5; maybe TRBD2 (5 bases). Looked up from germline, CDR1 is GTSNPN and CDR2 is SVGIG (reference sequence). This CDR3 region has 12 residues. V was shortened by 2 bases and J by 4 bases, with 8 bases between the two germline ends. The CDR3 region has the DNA TGTGCCTGGAGTTGGAGGCGAGAGACCCAGTACTTC. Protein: CAWSWRRETQYF.

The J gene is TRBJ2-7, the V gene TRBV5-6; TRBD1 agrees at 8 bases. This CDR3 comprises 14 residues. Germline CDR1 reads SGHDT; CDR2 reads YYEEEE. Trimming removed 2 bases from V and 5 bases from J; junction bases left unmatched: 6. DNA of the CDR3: TGTGCCAGCAGCTTTCGACAGGGGAGAAACGAGCAGTACTTC. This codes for CASSFRQGRNEQYF.

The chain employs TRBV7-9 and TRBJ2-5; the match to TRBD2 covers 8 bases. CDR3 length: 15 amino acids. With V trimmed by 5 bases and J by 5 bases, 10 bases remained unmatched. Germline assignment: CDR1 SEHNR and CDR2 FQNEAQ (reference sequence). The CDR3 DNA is TGTGCCAGCAGCCCCGGATACGGGGGGGAGGAGACCCAGTACTTC. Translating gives CASSPGYGGEETQYF. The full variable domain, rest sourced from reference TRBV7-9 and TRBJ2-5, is DTGVSQNPRHKITKRGQNVTFRCDPISEHNRLYWYRQTLGQGPEFLTYFQNEAQLEKSRLLSDRFSAERPKGSFSTLEIQRTEQGDSAMYLCASSPGYGGEETQYFGPGTRLLVL.

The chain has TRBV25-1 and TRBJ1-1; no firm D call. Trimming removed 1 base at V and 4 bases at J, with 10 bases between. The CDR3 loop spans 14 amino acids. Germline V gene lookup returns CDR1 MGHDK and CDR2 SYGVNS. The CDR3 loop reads CASSESAAGTEAFF. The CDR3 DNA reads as TGTGCCAGCAGTGAATCGGCCGCAGGCACTGAAGCTTTCTTT.

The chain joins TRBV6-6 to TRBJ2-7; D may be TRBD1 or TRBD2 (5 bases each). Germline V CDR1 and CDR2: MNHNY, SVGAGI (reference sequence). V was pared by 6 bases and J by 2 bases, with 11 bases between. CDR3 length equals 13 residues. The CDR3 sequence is CASRRDGAYEQYF. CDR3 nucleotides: TGTGCCAGCAGGAGGGACGGCGCCTACGAGCAGTACTTC.

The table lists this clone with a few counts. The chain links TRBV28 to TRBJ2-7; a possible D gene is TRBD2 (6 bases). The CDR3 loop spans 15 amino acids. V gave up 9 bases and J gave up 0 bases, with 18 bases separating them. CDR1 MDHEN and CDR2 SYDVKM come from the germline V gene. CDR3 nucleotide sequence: TGTGCCAGTCAAACTGCGGGGCAAAGCTCCTACGAGCAGTACTTC. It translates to CASQTAGQSSYEQYF.

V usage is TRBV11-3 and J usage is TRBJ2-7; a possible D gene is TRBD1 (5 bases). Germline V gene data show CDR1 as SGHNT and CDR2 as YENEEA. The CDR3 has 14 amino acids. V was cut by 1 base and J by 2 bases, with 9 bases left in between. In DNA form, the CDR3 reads TGTGCCAGCAGCTTAGGGGGCGTAACCTACGAGCAGTACTTC. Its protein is CASSLGGVTYEQYF.